This is a list of T cell receptor beta chains from one sample in a study of T-cell reconstitution after alpha-beta-depleted transplantation in children. From the PCR reads, TCRdb called clonotypes with MiXCR, one entry per CDR3 protein. The table lists 600,000 to 700,000 distinct CDR3 sequences, 15% to 20% of them singletons, with under 1.2% in the top ten. The source material was PBMCs from the stem cell graft donor, sampled from the stem cell graft. The source is a human donor who donated a stem cell graft to a child with acute myeloid leukemia. Each CDR3 is given with its conserved first and last residue.

j_call cdr3_length v_call cdr3_aa
TRBJ2-3 15 TRBV7-2 CASSVSGGETDTQYF
TRBJ2-2 15 TRBV20-1 CSATAGVENTGELFF
TRBJ2-2 16 TRBV28 CASSFLGLLSSGELFF
TRBJ2-1 15 TRBV12-3/TRBV12-4 CASSLETLPPNEQFF
TRBJ2-1 12 TRBV5-1 CASSLGETEQFF
TRBJ2-1 16 TRBV20-1 CSARPSGGAIYNEQFF
TRBJ2-7 15 TRBV30 CAWRGSAGDYYEQYF
TRBJ2-5 14 TRBV6-1 CASRGGGAKETQYF
TRBJ1-3 12 TRBV30 CAWSSAGNTIYF
TRBJ1-3 16 TRBV7-2 CASIKDRTYSGNTIYF